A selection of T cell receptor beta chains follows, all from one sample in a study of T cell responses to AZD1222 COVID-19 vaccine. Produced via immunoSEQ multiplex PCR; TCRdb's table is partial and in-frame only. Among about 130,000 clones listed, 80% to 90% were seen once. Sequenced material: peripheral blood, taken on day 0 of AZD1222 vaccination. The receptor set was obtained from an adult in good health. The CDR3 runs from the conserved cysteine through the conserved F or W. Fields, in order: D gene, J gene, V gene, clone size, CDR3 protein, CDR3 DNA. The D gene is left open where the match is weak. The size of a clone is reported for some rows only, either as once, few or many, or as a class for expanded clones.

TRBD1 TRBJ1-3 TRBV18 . CASSQGQLSSGNTIYF TGTGCCAGCTCACAGGGACAGTTGAGCTCTGGAAACACCATATATTTT
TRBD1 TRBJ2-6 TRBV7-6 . CASSLGQGVVGANVLTF TGTGCCAGCAGCCTGGGACAGGGGGTTGTTGGGGCCAACGTCCTGACTTTC
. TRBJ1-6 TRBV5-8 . CASSPLGNRATTF TGTGCCAGCAGCCCGCTCGGGAACAGGGCAACAACTTTT
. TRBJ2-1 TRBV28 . CASSLVNEQFF TGTGCCAGCAGTTTAGTTAATGAGCAGTTCTTC
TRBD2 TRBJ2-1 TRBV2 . CASRVNSGLAGGNEQFF TGTGCCAGCAGGGTTAACTCCGGACTAGCGGGAGGCAATGAGCAGTTCTTC
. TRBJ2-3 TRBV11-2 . CASSLTDTQYF TGTGCCAGCAGCTTAACGGATACGCAGTATTTT
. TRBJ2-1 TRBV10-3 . CAISEPGQTSMSNEQFF TGTGCCATCAGTGAGCCCGGACAGACCTCCATGAGCAACGAGCAGTTCTTC
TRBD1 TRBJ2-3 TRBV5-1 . CASSPRTGTDTQYF TGCGCCAGCAGCCCAAGGACAGGTACAGATACGCAGTATTTT
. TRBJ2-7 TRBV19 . CASTPRSYEQYF TGTGCCAGTACCCCTCGGTCCTACGAGCAGTACTTC
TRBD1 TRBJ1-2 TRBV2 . CASSDPRDRVTNYGYTF TGTGCCAGCAGTGACCCCCGAGACAGGGTTACTAACTATGGCTACACCTTC
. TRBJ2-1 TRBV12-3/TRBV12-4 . CASSPNDEQFF TGTGCCAGCAGTCCTAACGATGAGCAGTTCTTC
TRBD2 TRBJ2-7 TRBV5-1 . CASSFLSVTSVAYEQYF TGCGCCAGCAGCTTTTTGTCTGTGACTAGCGTCGCCTACGAGCAGTACTTC
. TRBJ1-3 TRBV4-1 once CASSQVLSGNTIYF TGCGCCAGCAGCCAAGTTTTGTCTGGAAACACCATATATTTT
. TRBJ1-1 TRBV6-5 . CASSYGGTTRLEAFF TGTGCCAGCAGTTACGGTGGCACCACCCGGCTTGAAGCTTTCTTT
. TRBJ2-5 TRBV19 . CANPPQFGRGQGETQYF TGTGCCAACCCACCACAATTCGGGAGGGGGCAGGGGGAGACCCAGTACTTC
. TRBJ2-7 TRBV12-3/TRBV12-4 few CASRSSSYEQYF TGTGCCAGCAGATCGAGCTCCTACGAGCAGTACTTC
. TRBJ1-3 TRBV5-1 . CASSLSPVLSGNTIYF TGCGCCAGCAGCTTGTCCCCAGTACTCTCTGGAAACACCATATATTTT
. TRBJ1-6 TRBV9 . CASSVGSRGDSPLHF TGTGCCAGCAGCGTAGGGAGCAGGGGAGATTCACCCCTCCACTTT
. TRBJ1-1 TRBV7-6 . CASSSPQGTTEAFF TGTGCCAGCAGCTCCCCTCAGGGGACAACTGAAGCTTTCTTT
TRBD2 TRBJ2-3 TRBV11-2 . CASSPGTSGSTDTQYF TGTGCCAGCAGCCCAGGGACTAGCGGTAGCACAGATACGCAGTATTTT
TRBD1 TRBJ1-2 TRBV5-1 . CASSLNPGQSINGYTF TGCGCCAGCAGCTTGAACCCGGGACAGTCAATAAATGGCTACACCTTC
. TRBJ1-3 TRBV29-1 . CSVDGHQRGNTIYF TGCAGCGTTGACGGACACCAGAGGGGAAACACCATATATTTT
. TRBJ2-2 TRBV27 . CASGWGLKGELFF TGTGCCAGCGGGTGGGGGCTCAAAGGGGAGCTGTTTTTT
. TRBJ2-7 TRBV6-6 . CASAAYEQYF TGTGCCAGCGCGGCATACGAGCAGTACTTC
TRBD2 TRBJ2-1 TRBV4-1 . CASSQVAGGPLFNEQFF TGCGCCAGCAGCCAAGTAGCGGGAGGGCCTCTTTTCAATGAGCAGTTCTTC
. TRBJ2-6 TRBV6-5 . CASSYSRASGANVLTF TGTGCCAGCAGTTACTCTAGGGCTTCTGGGGCCAACGTCCTGACTTTC
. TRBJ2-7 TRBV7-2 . CASSFWVSYEQYF TGTGCCAGCAGCTTTTGGGTCTCCTACGAGCAGTACTTC
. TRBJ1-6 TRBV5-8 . CASSDGGSYNSPLHF TGTGCCAGCAGCGACGGCGGTTCCTATAATTCACCCCTCCACTTT
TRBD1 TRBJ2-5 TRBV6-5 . CASTLGQIQETQYF TGTGCCAGCACCCTGGGACAGATCCAAGAGACCCAGTACTTC
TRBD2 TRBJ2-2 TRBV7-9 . CASSLSLAGENSGELFF TGTGCCAGCAGCTTATCACTAGCGGGAGAGAATTCCGGGGAGCTGTTTTTT
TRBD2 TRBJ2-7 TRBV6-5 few CASNGRGAGNYEQYF TGTGCCAGCAACGGTCGAGGAGCGGGGAACTACGAGCAGTACTTC
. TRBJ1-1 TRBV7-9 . CASSLAGGSDTEAFF TGTGCCAGCAGCTTAGCAGGGGGGAGCGACACTGAAGCTTTCTTT
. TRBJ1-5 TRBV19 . CASSATGLSNQPQHF TGTGCCAGTAGTGCGACTGGGCTAAGCAATCAGCCCCAGCATTTT
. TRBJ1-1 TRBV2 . CASSLARRGFTEAFF TGTGCCAGCAGCTTGGCCCGAAGGGGATTTACTGAAGCTTTCTTT
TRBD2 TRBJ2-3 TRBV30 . CAWSSLAGASDTQYF TGTGCCTGGAGTTCCTTAGCGGGGGCCAGCGATACGCAGTATTTT
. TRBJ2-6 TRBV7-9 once CASRSVGAGANVLTF TGTGCCAGCAGATCCGTAGGGGCTGGGGCCAACGTCCTGACTTTC
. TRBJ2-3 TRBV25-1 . CASGALTDTQYF TGTGCCAGCGGGGCCCTCACAGATACGCAGTATTTT
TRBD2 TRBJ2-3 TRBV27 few CASSKREGLTDTQYF TGTGCCAGCAGTAAGCGGGAGGGGCTCACAGATACGCAGTATTTT
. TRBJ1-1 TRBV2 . CASIKQNTEAFF TGTGCCAGCATAAAACAGAACACTGAAGCTTTCTTT
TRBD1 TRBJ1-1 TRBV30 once CAWGSDRGKNTEAFF TGTGCCTGGGGCTCCGACAGGGGGAAAAACACTGAAGCTTTCTTT
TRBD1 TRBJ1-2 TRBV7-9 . CASSLGQGANYGYTF TGTGCCAGCAGCTTAGGGCAGGGGGCTAACTATGGCTACACCTTC
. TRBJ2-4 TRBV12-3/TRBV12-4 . CASSFLQDIQYF TGTGCCAGCAGTTTCTTACAAGACATTCAGTACTTC
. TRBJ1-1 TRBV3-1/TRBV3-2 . CASSFKADGGEAFF TGTGCCAGCAGCTTCAAGGCAGATGGAGGTGAAGCTTTCTTT
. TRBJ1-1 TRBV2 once CASSEDPGMNTEAFF TGTGCCAGCAGTGAAGACCCGGGAATGAACACTGAAGCTTTCTTT
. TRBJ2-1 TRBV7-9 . CASSLGVGGSYNEQFF TGTGCCAGCAGTTTAGGAGTTGGGGGTTCCTACAATGAGCAGTTCTTC
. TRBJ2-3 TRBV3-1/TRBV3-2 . CASSWSSSSTDTQYF TGTGCCAGCTCGTGGTCTAGCTCTAGCACAGATACGCAGTATTTT
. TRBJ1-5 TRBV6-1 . CASSEGRGGNQPQHF TGTGCCAGCAGTGAAGGTCGAGGGGGCAATCAGCCCCAGCATTTT
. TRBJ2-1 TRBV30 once CAWSVGGADNEQFF TGTGCCTGGAGTGTCGGCGGCGCCGACAATGAGCAGTTCTTC
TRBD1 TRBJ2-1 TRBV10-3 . CAAGEGQGRKNEQFF TGTGCCGCGGGGGAGGGACAGGGGAGAAAAAATGAGCAGTTCTTC
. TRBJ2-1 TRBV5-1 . CASRRGEMSASLEEQFF TGCGCCAGCAGGAGGGGTGAGATGAGCGCAAGTCTGGAGGAGCAGTTCTTC
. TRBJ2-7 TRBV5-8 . CASTLFTGKEQYF TGTGCCAGCACCCTATTTACAGGGAAGGAGCAGTACTTC
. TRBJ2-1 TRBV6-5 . CASSYGGDEQFF TGTGCCAGCAGTTACGGTGGAGATGAGCAGTTCTTC
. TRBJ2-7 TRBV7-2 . CASSPREYAEQYF TGTGCCAGCAGCCCTAGGGAATACGCGGAGCAGTACTTC